These 31 T cell receptor beta chains were sequenced from one sample in a study of Ad26.COV2.S vaccination and SARS-CoV-2 variants (dated by TCRdb to about 2021). The protocol used for the library was the immunoSEQ multiplex PCR assay. TCRdb mirrors the immuneACCESS table, restricted to in-frame sequences. Some clones are absent from its copies; in checked studies, under half trace to an unresolved V gene, and the reason for the others is unknown. The sample contains fewer than 400,000 clones, 89% of them found a single time. Under 2% of the sample is in the top ten clones. The treatment or condition tag for this specimen amounts to: 15 to 20 received Ad26.COV2.S at low or high dose, single or two shots; five or six received placebo; per-sample allocation not given. Repertoires of vaccine and placebo recipients were sequenced from samples taken on day 63 after the first injection. This specimen was peripheral blood, taken in a trial of Ad26.COV2.S vaccine versus placebo. Receptor source: a person between 18 and 60 years old who received the Ad26.COV2.S COVID-19 vaccine or a placebo.

V and J are TRBV7-2 and TRBJ2-3; 7 nucleotides line up with TRBD2. The CDR3 has 12 residues. Germline V gene data show CDR1 as SGHTA and CDR2 as FQGNSA. V gave up 0 bases and J gave up 9 bases; unmatched junction bases: 0. The CDR3 loop is CASSLAGGTQYF. CDR3 bases: TGTGCCAGCAGCTTAGCGGGAGGGACGCAGTATTTT.

The chain carries TRBV25-1 and TRBJ1-2; 11 nucleotides agree with TRBD1. V trimming: 7 bases; J trimming: 7 bases; junction bases outside the gene matches: 5. Germline assignment: CDR1 MGHDK and CDR2 SYGVNS. This CDR3 is built from 13 residues. DNA for the CDR3: TGTGCCAGCACAGGGACAGGGGGAGTTGGCTACACCTTC. Its translation: CASTGTGGVGYTF.

The gene calls are TRBV6-4 and TRBJ1-2; 9 nucleotides agree with TRBD1. Germline V gives CDR1 MRHNA, CDR2 SNTAGT. J lost 6 bases, V lost 4 bases, and 9 bases had no gene match. CDR3 length: 15 residues. CDR3 residues: CASSATGTGRNGYTF. For the CDR3, the DNA is TGTGCCAGCAGTGCTACCGGGACAGGGAGGAATGGCTACACCTTC.

This chain connects TRBV5-1 to TRBJ2-7; TRBD2 agrees at 8 bases. Germline loops: CDR1 SGHRS, CDR2 YFSETQ. The CDR3 sequence is 18 residues long. Unmatched junction bases numbered 15, after V lost 4 bases and J lost 0 bases. The CDR3 loop reads CASSLGMGAGEVSYEQYF. Written as DNA, the CDR3 is TGCGCCAGCAGCCTTGGGATGGGAGCGGGGGAGGTCTCCTACGAGCAGTACTTC.

V is TRBV29-1 and J is TRBJ2-1, with 8 bases aligning to TRBD2. The CDR3 runs to 19 residues. The germline V gene has CDR1 SQVTM and CDR2 ANQGSEA. V trimming: 0 bases; J trimming: 7 bases; junction bases outside the gene matches: 20. The CDR3 nucleotides read TGCAGCGTTGAAGATCAATCGGCCTATGGCGGGAGGTGGCGTAATGAGCAGTTCTTC. Its protein product is CSVEDQSAYGGRWRNEQFF.

The CDR3 loop is CASRGGGTDTQYF. The CDR3 bases are TGCGCCAGCAGAGGTGGGGGCACAGATACGCAGTATTTT. The chain couples TRBV5-1 to TRBJ2-3; unclear D gene. This CDR3 has 13 amino acids. Trimming took off 5 bases at V and 1 base at J, with 8 bases between the two ends. In germline, CDR1 is SGHRS, CDR2 YFSETQ.

Note on this clone: Other DNA sequences of this sample code for an identical CDR3. The DNA for the CDR3 is TGTGCCAGTAGTAGACAGGGGACAGATACGCAGTATTTT. Translating it yields CASSRQGTDTQYF. V usage is TRBV19 and J usage is TRBJ2-3, with 8 nucleotides matching TRBD1. The CDR3 runs to 13 residues. Germline-derived CDR1 and CDR2 are LNHDA and SQIVND (reference sequence). With 4 bases clipped from V and 3 bases from J, the junction kept 0 bases outside the gene matches.

The rearrangement links TRBV28 to TRBJ1-2, with a tentative D call TRBD1 (6 bases). Germline V lookup: CDR1 MDHEN, CDR2 SYDVKM. The CDR3 has 14 residues. Trimming stripped 2 bases from V and 7 bases from J, with 14 bases between. The CDR3 sequence is CASSLVGGRLGYTF. CDR3 DNA sequence: TGTGCCAGCAGTTTAGTCGGGGGGCGCCTTGGCTACACCTTC.

This chain uses TRBV27 with TRBJ1-2, with TRBD1 matching 7 bases. Trimming cost V 3 bases and J 0 bases; bases outside gene matches: 10. The CDR3 is 17 amino acids. The germline V gene has CDR1 MNHEY and CDR2 SMNVEV (reference sequence). The chain's CDR3 is CASSFRGSTITNYGYTF. CDR3 DNA sequence: TGTGCCAGCAGTTTCAGGGGGTCGACGATAACTAACTATGGCTACACCTTC.

The chain uses TRBV11-1 and TRBJ2-1; 8 nucleotides agree with TRBD2. V trimming: 5 bases; J trimming: 6 bases; junction bases outside the gene matches: 12. The germline CDR1 and CDR2 sequences are SGHAT and FQDESV (reference sequence). CDR3 size: 16 residues. CDR3 sequence: CASSPQVAGPFNEQFF. The CDR3 DNA follows: TGTGCCAGCAGCCCCCAGGTAGCGGGGCCCTTCAATGAGCAGTTCTTC. The full variable domain, with the rest looked up from reference TRBV11-1 and TRBJ2-1, is EAEVAQSPRYKITEKSQAVAFWCDPISGHATLYWYRQILGQGPELLVQFQDESVVDDSQLPKDRFSAERLKGVDSTLKIQPAELGDSAMYLCASSPQVAGPFNEQFFGPGTRLTVL.

V is TRBV13 and J is TRBJ1-2, with 8 bases lining up with TRBD1. V was clipped by 5 bases and J by 0 bases; unmatched bases: 5. CDR1 PRHDT and CDR2 FYEKMQ come from the germline V gene (reference sequence). The CDR3 has 15 amino acids. CDR3 DNA: TGTGCCAGCAGCCCCAGGGACAGGCCTAACTATGGCTACACCTTC. Its translation: CASSPRDRPNYGYTF.

The chain employs TRBV23-1 and TRBJ2-2, with 11 bases identical to TRBD1. TRBV23-1 is recorded as an ORF, its role being uncertain. V was pared by 3 bases and J by 3 bases, with 6 bases of the junction left unmatched. The CDR3 covers 17 residues. In DNA form, the CDR3 reads TGCGCCAGCAGTCAGGCGGACAGGGGGCTTGACACCGGGGAGCTGTTTTTT. Encoded protein: CASSQADRGLDTGELFF.

Notes on this clone: The sample carries other DNA sequences with the same CDR3. J is TRBJ2-7 and V is TRBV4-1; 8 nucleotides line up with TRBD1. This CDR3 has 14 residues. Germline CDR1 and CDR2: MGHRA and YSYEKL. The trim removed 1 base at V and 3 bases at J, leaving 2 bases unmatched. The CDR3 loop reads CASSQGQGSYEQYF. The CDR3 DNA follows: TGCGCCAGCAGCCAAGGACAGGGGAGCTACGAGCAGTACTTC.

The V call is TRBV15, the J call TRBJ2-5, with a possible D match to TRBD1 (6 bases). CDR1 LNHNV and CDR2 YYDKDF come from the germline V gene (reference sequence). Trimming pared 0 bases from V and 2 bases from J, leaving 7 bases between. The CDR3 is 14 residues long. This CDR3 reads CATSREGGQETQYF. In DNA form, the CDR3 reads TGTGCCACCAGCAGAGAAGGGGGACAAGAGACCCAGTACTTC.

J is TRBJ2-7 and V is TRBV15, with TRBD1 matching 8 bases. Losses at the gene ends were 5 bases for V and 2 bases for J; bases not matched to a gene: 5. Per the germline V gene, CDR1 is LNHNV and CDR2 is YYDKDF (reference sequence). The CDR3 sequence is 14 residues long. This CDR3 reads CATSVRQGTYEQYF. The CDR3 nucleotides read TGTGCCACCAGCGTCCGACAGGGGACCTACGAGCAGTACTTC.

This rearrangement joins TRBV10-3 to TRBJ1-2, with TRBD1 matching over 9 bases. Germline assignment: CDR1 ENHRY and CDR2 SYGVKD. V lost 7 bases, J lost 3 bases, and 9 bases stayed unmatched. CDR3 length: 15 amino acids. CDR3 in amino acids: CAITGGTGRDYGYTF. In nucleotides, the CDR3 is TGTGCCATCACAGGAGGGACAGGGAGGGACTATGGCTACACCTTC.

This clone has a single count. The chain links TRBV10-3 to TRBJ2-7, with TRBD1 as a possible D gene (6 bases). V lost 5 bases and J 9 bases, leaving 17 bases between the germline ends. Germline CDR1 reads ENHRY; CDR2 reads SYGVKD. The CDR3 runs to 13 residues. The DNA for the CDR3 is TGTGCCATCAGTCGATTATCAGGGGTTGTGCAGTACTTC. Its translation: CAISRLSGVVQYF.

The chain recombines TRBV19 with TRBJ1-5; D is undetermined. The CDR3 has 13 residues. V was shortened by 7 bases and J by 3 bases, with 10 bases between the two germline ends. Germline CDR1 and CDR2: LNHDA and SQIVND (reference sequence). CDR3: CASTERDNQPQHF. CDR3 DNA: TGTGCCAGTACGGAGAGGGACAATCAGCCCCAGCATTTT.

The CDR3, as DNA: TGTGCCAGCAGTTACGGGCTAGCGGAGACGTACGAGCAGTACTTC. It codes for CASSYGLAETYEQYF. This chain uses TRBV6-5 with TRBJ2-7, with 7 bases fitting TRBD2. J gave up 4 bases and V 2 bases, and 8 bases lay outside the gene matches. The CDR3 extends over 15 amino acids. CDR1 and CDR2 from the germline V gene are MNHEY and SVGAGI.

The CDR3 DNA reads as TGTGCCACCAGTGATACCGGGACAGGTTCTCTCTACAATGAGCAGTTCTTC. Protein product: CATSDTGTGSLYNEQFF. The rearrangement joins TRBV24-1 to TRBJ2-1; 8 positions match TRBD1. V lost 3 bases to trimming and J lost 3 bases; unmatched junction nucleotides: 9. Germline assignment: CDR1 KGHDR and CDR2 SFDVKD. This CDR3 has 17 residues.

The J gene is TRBJ1-5, the V gene TRBV28, with 10 bases identical to TRBD1. The V segment lost 5 bases and the J segment 5 bases; nucleotides outside the gene matches: 9. Germline V gives CDR1 MDHEN, CDR2 SYDVKM. This CDR3 is built from 16 residues. CDR3: CASSTRDRGPYQPQHF. The CDR3 DNA reads TGTGCCAGCAGTACACGGGACAGGGGCCCCTATCAGCCCCAGCATTTT. Using reference TRBV28 and TRBJ1-5 for the parts outside the CDR3, the full variable domain is DVKVTQSSRYLVKRTGEKVFLECVQDMDHENMFWYRQDPGLGLRLIYFSYDVKMKEKGDIPEGYSVSREKKERFSLILESASTNQTSMYLCASSTRDRGPYQPQHFGDGTRLSIL.

Points on this clone: Other DNA sequences in this sample translate to the same CDR3. The J gene is TRBJ1-5, the V gene TRBV5-1; a possible D gene is TRBD1 (6 bases). Trimming removed 0 bases at V and 6 bases at J, with 10 bases between. The CDR3 spans 14 residues. Germline assignment: CDR1 SGHRS and CDR2 YFSETQ. The CDR3 loop reads CASSLAAGVQPQHF. CDR3 in DNA: TGCGCCAGCAGCTTGGCAGCAGGGGTTCAGCCCCAGCATTTT.

The V call is TRBV27, the J call TRBJ2-7; unclear D gene. The CDR3 has 14 residues. The germline V and J ends were trimmed by 3 bases and 6 bases, with 15 bases remaining between them. Germline V gives CDR1 MNHEY, CDR2 SMNVEV (reference sequence). This CDR3 is CASSFNSPFSEQYF. DNA of the CDR3: TGTGCCAGCAGTTTCAACTCACCCTTCAGCGAGCAGTACTTC.

The chain recombines TRBV11-3 with TRBJ2-1; D ambiguous. The CDR3 spans 13 residues. Germline CDR1 and CDR2: SGHNT and YENEEA. V shed 0 bases and J shed 6 bases, with 6 bases lying between them. The CDR3 DNA reads TGTGCCAGCAGCTTAGATCTGATCAATGAGCAGTTCTTC. Amino acid sequence: CASSLDLINEQFF.

The chain links TRBV18 to TRBJ1-1; D call uncertain. The germline gives CDR1 KGHSH, CDR2 LQKENI. Trimming stripped 4 bases from V and 3 bases from J, with 6 bases between. This CDR3 spans 12 amino acids. The CDR3 reads CASSLQYTEAFF. The CDR3 nucleotides are TGTGCCAGCTCACTACAGTACACTGAAGCTTTCTTT.

This chain connects TRBV6-5 to TRBJ2-1; 7 bases agree with TRBD2. Trimming removed 10 bases from V and 8 bases from J; junction bases left unmatched: 14. In germline, CDR1 is MNHEY, CDR2 SVGAGI. The CDR3 sequence is 14 residues long. CDR3 DNA: TGTGCCACCCCCCTGCGGGAGTCCTTCCATGAGCAGTTCTTC. It is translated as CATPLRESFHEQFF.

V and J are TRBV28 and TRBJ2-7; possible D gene TRBD1, 6 bases. Germline lookup yields CDR1 MDHEN and CDR2 SYDVKM. The CDR3 has 13 amino acids. V lost 5 bases and J 3 bases, leaving 11 bases between the germline ends. Here the CDR3 reads CASSPRGIYEQYF. CDR3 nucleotides: TGTGCCAGCAGTCCGAGGGGGATCTACGAGCAGTACTTC.

Here the CDR3 reads CASSLVTGGDEQFF. CDR3 DNA sequence: TGTGCCAGCAGCTTAGTTACAGGGGGCGATGAGCAGTTCTTC. The chain recombines TRBV7-8 with TRBJ2-1, with 9 bases identical to TRBD1. V lost 1 base to trimming and J lost 8 bases; unmatched junction nucleotides: 3. The CDR3 covers 14 residues. In germline, CDR1 is SGHVS, CDR2 FQNEAQ.

The J gene is TRBJ1-2, the V gene TRBV27, with 10 bases aligning to TRBD1. The CDR3 is made up of 15 amino acids. CDR1 and CDR2 (germline): MNHEY, SMNVEV (reference sequence). V lost 2 bases and J lost 2; bases outside the gene matches: 2. The CDR3 region is CASSLAGQGNYGYTF. For the CDR3, the DNA is TGTGCCAGCAGTTTAGCGGGACAGGGGAACTATGGCTACACCTTC.

This clone came up once. The CDR3 DNA follows: TGTGCCAGCAGTTTCCCTTGGACGGCCCACTATGGCTACACCTTC. It encodes CASSFPWTAHYGYTF. The chain employs TRBV28 and TRBJ1-2, with D unresolved. The CDR3 covers 15 residues. Germline CDR1 is MDHEN and CDR2 is SYDVKM. V lost 3 bases to trimming and J lost 3 bases, with 14 bases between them.

A single count supports this clone. The chain is built from TRBV5-1 and TRBJ2-1; the match to TRBD2 covers 9 bases. V lost 2 bases, J lost 9 bases, and 6 bases stayed unmatched. Germline V gives CDR1 SGHRS, CDR2 YFSETQ. This CDR3 has 14 residues. The CDR3 nucleotides are TGCGCCAGCAGCTTTGGTAGCGGGAGCGCTGAGCAGTTCTTC. It is translated as CASSFGSGSAEQFF.